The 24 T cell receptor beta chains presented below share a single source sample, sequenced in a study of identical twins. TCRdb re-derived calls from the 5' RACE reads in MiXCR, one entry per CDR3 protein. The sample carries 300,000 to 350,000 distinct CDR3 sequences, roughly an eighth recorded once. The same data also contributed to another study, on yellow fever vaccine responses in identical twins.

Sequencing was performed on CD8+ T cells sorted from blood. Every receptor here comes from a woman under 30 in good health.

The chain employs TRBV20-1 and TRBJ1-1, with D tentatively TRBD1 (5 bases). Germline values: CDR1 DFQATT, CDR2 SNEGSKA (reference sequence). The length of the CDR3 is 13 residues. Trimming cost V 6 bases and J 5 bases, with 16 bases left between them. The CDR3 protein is CSAPQAGRTEAFF. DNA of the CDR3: TGCAGTGCCCCGCAAGCGGGGCGTACTGAAGCTTTCTTT.

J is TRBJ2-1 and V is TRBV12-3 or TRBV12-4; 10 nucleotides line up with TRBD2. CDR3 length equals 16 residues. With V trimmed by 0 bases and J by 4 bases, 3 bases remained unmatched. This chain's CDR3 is CASSLASGGPYNEQFF. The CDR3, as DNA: TGTGCCAGCAGTTTAGCTAGCGGGGGGCCATACAATGAGCAGTTCTTC.

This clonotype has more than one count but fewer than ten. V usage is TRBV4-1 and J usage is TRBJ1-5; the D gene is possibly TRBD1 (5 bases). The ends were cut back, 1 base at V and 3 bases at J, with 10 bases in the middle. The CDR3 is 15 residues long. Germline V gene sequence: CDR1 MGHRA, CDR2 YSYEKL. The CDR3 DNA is TGCGCCAGCAGCCAAGGTTGGGGGTCCAATCAGCCCCAGCATTTT. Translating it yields CASSQGWGSNQPQHF.

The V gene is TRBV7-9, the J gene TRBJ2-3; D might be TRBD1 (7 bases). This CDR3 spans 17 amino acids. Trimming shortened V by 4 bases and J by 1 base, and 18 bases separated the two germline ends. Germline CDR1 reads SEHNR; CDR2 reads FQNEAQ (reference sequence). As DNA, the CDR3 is TGTGCCAGCAGCTCAAATTTCGACAGGGAGGGCACAGATACGCAGTATTTT. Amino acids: CASSSNFDREGTDTQYF.

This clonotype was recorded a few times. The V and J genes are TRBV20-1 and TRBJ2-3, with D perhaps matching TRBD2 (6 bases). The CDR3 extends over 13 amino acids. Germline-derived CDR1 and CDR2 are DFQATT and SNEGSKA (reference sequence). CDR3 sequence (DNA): TGCAGCTCCGCGTGGGGGGACACAGATACGCAGTATTTT. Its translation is CSSAWGDTDTQYF.

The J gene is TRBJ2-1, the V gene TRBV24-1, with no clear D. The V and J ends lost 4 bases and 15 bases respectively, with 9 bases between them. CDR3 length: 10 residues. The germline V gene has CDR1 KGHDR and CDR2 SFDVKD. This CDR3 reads CATSDGGRFF. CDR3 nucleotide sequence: TGTGCCACCAGTGACGGTGGACGGTTCTTC.

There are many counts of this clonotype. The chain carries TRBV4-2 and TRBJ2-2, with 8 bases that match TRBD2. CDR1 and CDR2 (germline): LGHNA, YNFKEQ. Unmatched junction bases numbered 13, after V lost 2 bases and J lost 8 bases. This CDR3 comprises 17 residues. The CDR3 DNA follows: TGTGCCAGCAGCCAAATTTATGACGGGGGGGCCTCTGGGGAGCTGTTTTTT. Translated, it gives CASSQIYDGGASGELFF.

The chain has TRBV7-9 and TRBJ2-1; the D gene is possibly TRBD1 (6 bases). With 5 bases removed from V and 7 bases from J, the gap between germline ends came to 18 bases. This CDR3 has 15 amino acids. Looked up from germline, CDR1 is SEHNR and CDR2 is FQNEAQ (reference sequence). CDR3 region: CASSPSEQGSNEQFF. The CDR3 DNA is TGTGCCAGCAGCCCATCCGAACAGGGCTCTAATGAGCAGTTCTTC.

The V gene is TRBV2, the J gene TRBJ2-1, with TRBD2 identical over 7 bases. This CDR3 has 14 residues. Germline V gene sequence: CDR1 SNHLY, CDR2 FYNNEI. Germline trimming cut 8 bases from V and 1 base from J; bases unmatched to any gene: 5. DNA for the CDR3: TGTGCCAGCTTGGGCGGGAGTTCCTACAATGAGCAGTTCTTC. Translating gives CASLGGSSYNEQFF.

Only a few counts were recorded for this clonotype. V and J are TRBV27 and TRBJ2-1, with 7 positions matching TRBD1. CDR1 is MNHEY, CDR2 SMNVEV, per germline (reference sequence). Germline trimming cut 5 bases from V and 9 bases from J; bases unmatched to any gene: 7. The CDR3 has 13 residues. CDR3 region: CASSANRGGEQFF. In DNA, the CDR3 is TGTGCCAGCAGTGCAAACAGGGGTGGTGAGCAGTTCTTC.

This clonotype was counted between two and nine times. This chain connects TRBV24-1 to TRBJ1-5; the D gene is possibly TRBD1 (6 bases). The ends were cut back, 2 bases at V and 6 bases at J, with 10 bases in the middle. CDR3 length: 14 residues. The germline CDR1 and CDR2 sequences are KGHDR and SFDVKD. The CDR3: CATSDSGAGQPQHF. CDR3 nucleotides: TGTGCCACCAGTGATTCGGGGGCAGGTCAGCCCCAGCATTTT.

The CDR3 bases are TGTGCCAGCCTAGGGGAGTTTTACGAGCAGTACTTC. It codes for CASLGEFYEQYF. The rearrangement joins TRBV7-8 to TRBJ2-7; D possibly uses TRBD1 or TRBD2 (5 bases each). Germline CDR1 and CDR2: SGHVS and FQNEAQ. The V gene lost 8 bases and the J gene lost 4 bases, with 12 bases spanning the gap. The CDR3 is 12 amino acids.

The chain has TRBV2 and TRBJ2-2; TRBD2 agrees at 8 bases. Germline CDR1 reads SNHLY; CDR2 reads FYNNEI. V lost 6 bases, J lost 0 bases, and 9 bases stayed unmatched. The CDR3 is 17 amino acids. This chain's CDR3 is CASRPRTSSANTGELFF. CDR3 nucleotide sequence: TGTGCCAGCAGACCCCGGACTAGCAGTGCGAACACCGGGGAGCTGTTTTTT.

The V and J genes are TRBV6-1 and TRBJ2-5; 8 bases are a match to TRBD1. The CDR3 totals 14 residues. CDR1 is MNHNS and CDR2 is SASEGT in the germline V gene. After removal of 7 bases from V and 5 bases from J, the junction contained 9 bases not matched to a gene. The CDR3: CASTLDRGAETQYF. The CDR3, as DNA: TGTGCCAGCACCCTCGACAGGGGAGCGGAGACCCAGTACTTC.

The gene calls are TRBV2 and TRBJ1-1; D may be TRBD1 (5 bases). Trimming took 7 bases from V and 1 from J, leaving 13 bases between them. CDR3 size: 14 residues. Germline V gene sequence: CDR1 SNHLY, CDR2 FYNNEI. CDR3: CASIPGLQNTEAFF. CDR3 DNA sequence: TGTGCCAGCATCCCGGGACTGCAGAACACTGAAGCTTTCTTT.

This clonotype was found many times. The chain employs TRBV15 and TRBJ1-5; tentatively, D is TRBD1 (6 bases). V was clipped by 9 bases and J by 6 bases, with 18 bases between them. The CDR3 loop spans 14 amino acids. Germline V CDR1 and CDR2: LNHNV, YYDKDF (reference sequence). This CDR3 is CATDRGAGGQPQHF. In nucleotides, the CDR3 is TGTGCCACTGACCGGGGGGCTGGAGGTCAGCCCCAGCATTTT.

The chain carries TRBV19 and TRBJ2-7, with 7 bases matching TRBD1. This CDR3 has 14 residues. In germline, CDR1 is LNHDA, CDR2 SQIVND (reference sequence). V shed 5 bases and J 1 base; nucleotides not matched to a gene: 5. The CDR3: CASSPATGSYEQYF. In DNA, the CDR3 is TGTGCCAGTAGTCCGGCGACAGGGTCCTACGAGCAGTACTTC. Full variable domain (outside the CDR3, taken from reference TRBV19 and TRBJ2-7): DGGITQSPKYLFRKEGQNVTLSCEQNLNHDAMYWYRQDPGQGLRLIYYSQIVNDFQKGDIAEGYSVSREKKESFPLTVTSAQKNPTAFYLCASSPATGSYEQYFGPGTRLTVT.

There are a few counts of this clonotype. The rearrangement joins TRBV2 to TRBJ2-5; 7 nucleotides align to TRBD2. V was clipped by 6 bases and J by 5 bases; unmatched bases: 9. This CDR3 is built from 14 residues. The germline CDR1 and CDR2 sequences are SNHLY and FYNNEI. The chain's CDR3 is CASSPGLLFETQYF. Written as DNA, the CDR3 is TGTGCCAGCAGCCCGGGACTATTGTTTGAGACCCAGTACTTC.

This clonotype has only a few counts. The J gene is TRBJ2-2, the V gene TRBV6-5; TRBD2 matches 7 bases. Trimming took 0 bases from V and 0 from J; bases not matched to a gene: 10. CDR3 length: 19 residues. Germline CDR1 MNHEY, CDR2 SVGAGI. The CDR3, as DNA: TGTGCCAGCAGTTACTCGATTTATCCCGCGGGAGCGAACACCGGGGAGCTGTTTTTT. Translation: CASSYSIYPAGANTGELFF.

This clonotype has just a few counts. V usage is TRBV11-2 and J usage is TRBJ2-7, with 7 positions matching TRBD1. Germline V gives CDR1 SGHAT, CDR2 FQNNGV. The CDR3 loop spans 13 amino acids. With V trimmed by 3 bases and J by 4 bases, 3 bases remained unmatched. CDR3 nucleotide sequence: TGTGCCAGCAGCTTGGGGACAGATTACGAGCAGTACGTC. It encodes CASSLGTDYEQYV.

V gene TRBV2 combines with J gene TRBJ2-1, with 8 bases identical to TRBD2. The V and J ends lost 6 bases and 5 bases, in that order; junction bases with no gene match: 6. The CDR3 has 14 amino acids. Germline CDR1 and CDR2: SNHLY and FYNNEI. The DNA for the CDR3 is TGTGCCAGCAGGCGGGGGGAGGGAGACAATGAGCAGTTCTTC. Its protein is CASRRGEGDNEQFF.

The DNA of the CDR3 is TGCAGTGCTAGAGGTTTCGCGACAGATACGCAGTATTTT. Translating gives CSARGFATDTQYF. This sequence joins TRBV20-1 and TRBJ2-3; D unclear. The germline V and J ends were trimmed by 1 base and 3 bases, with 8 bases remaining between them. The CDR3 sequence is 13 residues long. The germline CDR1 and CDR2 sequences are DFQATT and SNEGSKA (reference sequence).

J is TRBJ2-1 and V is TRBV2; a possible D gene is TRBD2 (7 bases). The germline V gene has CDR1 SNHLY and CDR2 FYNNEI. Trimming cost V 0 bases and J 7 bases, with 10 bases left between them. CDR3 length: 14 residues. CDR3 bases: TGTGCCAGCAGTGAAGCGGGGGGGCGTAATGAGCAGTTCTTC. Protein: CASSEAGGRNEQFF.

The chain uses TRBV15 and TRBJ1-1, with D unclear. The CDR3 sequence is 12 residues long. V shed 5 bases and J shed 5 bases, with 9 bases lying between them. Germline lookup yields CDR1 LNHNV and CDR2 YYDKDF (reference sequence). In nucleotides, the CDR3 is TGTGCCACCAGCCCCTTGGGGACTGAAGCTTTCTTT. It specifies CATSPLGTEAFF.